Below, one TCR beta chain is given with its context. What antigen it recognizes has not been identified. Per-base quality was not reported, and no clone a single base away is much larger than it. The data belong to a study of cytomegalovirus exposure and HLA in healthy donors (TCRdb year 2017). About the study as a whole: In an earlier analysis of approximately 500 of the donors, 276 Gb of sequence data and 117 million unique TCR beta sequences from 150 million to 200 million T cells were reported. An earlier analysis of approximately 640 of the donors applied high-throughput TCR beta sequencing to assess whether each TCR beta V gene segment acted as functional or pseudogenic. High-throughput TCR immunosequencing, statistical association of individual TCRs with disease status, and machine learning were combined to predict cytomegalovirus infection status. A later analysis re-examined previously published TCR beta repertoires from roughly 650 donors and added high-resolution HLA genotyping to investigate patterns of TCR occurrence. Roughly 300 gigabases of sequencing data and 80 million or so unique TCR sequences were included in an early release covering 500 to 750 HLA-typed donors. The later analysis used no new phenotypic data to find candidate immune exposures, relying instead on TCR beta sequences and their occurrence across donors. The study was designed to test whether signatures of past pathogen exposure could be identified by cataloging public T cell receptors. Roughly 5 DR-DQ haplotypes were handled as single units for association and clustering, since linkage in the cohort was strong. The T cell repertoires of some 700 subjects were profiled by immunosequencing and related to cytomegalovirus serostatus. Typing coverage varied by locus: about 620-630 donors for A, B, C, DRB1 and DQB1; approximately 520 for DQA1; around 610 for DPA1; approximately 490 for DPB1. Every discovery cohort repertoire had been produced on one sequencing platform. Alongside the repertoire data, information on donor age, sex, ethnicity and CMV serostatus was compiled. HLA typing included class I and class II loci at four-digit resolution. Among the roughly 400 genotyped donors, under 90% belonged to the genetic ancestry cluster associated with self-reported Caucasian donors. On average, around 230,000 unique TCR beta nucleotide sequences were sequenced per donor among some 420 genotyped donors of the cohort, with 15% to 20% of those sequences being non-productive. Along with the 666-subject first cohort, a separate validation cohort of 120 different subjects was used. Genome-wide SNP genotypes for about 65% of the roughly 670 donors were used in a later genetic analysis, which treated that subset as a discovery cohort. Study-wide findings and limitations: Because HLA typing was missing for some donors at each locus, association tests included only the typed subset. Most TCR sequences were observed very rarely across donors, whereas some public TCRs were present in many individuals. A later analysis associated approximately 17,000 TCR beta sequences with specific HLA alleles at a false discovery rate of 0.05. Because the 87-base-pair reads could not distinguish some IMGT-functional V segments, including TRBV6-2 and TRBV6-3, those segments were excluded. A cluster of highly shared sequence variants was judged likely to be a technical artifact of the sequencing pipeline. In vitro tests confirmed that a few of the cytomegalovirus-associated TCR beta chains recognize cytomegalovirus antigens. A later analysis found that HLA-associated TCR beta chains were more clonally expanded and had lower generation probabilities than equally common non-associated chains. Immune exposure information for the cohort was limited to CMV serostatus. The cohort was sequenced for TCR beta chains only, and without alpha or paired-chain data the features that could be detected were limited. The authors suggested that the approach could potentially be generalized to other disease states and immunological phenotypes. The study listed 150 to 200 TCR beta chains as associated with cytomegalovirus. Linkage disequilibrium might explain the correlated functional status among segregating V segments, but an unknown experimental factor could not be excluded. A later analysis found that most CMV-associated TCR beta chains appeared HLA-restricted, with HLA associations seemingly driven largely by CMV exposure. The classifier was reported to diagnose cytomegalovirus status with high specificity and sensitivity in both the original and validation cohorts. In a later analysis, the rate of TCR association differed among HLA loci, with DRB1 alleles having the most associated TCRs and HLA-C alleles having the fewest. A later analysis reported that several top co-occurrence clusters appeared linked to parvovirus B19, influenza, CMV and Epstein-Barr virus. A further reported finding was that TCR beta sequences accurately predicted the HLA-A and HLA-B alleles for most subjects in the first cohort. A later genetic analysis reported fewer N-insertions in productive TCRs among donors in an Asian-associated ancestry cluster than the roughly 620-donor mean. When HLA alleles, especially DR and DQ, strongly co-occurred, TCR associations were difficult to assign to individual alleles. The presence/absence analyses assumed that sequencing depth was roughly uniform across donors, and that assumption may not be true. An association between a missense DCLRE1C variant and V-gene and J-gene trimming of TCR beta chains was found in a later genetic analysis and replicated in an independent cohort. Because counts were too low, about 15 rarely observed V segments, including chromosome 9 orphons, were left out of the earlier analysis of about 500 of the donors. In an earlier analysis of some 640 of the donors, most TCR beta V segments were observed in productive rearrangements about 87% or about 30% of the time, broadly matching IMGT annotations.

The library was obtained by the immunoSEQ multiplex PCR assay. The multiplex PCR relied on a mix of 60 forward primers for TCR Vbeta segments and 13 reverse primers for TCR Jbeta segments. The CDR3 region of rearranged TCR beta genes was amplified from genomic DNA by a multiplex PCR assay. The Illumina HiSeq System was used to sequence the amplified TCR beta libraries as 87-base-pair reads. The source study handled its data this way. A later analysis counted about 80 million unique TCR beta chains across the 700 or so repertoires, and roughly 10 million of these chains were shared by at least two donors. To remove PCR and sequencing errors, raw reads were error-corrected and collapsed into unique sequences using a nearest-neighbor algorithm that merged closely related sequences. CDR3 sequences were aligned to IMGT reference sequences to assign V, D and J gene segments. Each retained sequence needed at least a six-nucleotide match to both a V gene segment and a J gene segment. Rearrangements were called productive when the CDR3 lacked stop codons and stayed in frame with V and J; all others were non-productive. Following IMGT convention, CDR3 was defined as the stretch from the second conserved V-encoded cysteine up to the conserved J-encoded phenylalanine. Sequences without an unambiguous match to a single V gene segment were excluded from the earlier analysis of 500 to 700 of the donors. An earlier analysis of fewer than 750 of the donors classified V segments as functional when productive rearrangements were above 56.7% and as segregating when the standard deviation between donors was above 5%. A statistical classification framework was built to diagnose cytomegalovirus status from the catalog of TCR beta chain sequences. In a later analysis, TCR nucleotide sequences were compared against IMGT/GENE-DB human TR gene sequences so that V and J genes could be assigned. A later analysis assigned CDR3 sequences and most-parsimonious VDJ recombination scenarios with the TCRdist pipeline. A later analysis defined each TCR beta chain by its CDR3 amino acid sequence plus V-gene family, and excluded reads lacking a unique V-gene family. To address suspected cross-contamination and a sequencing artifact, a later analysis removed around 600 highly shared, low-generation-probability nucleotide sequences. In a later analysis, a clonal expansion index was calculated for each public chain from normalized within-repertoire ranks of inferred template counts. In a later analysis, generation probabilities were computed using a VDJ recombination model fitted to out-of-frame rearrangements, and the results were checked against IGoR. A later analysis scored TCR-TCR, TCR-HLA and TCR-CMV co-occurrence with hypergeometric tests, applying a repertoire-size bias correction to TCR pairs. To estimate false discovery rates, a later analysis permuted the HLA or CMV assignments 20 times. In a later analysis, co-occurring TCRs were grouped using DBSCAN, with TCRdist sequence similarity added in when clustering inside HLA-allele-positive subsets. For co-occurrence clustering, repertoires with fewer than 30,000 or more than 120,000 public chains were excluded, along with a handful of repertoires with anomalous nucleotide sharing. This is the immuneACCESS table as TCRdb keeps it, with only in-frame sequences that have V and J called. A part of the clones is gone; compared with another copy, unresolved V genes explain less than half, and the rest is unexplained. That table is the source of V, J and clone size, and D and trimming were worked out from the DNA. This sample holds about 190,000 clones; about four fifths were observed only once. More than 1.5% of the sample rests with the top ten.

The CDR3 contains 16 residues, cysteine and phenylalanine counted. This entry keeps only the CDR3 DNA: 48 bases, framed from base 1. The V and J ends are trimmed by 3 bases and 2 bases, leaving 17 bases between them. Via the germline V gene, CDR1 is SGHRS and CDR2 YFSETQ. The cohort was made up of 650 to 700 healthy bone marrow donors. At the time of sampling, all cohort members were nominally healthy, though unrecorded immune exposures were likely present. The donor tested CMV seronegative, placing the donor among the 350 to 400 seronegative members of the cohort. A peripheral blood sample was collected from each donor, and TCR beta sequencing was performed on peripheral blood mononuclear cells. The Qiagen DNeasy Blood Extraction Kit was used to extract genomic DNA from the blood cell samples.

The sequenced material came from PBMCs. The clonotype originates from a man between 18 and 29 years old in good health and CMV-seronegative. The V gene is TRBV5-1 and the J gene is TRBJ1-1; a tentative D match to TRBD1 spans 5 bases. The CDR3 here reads CASSSGLSALNTEAFF. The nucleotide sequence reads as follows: TGCGCCAGCAGCTCGGGACTTTCGGCACTTAACACTGAAGCTTTCTTT.